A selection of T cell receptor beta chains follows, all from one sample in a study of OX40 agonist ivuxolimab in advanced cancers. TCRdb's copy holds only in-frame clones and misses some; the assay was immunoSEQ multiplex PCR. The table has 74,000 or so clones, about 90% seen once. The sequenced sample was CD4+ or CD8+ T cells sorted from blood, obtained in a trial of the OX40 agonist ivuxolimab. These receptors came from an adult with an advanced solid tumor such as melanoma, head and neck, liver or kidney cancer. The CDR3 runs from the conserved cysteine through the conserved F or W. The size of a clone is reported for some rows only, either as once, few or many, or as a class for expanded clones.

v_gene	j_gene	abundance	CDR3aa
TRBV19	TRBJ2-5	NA	CASSDREYQETQYF
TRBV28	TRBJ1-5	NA	CASSPGQGADQPQHF
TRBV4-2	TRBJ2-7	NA	CASSRPGLYEQYF
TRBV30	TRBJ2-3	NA	CAWSTGLAGSGDTQYF
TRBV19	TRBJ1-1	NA	CASTPGPLNTEAFF
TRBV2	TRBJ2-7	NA	CASNQGVVEQYF
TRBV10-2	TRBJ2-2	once	CASSSAGTGELFF
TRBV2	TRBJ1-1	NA	CASSDTGGGWGTEAFF
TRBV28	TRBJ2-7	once	CARYEQYF
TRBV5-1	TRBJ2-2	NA	CASSFSLAGSGELFF
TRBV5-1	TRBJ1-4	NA	CASSPLPAGQVGNEKLFF
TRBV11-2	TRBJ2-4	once	CASSDAKNIQYF
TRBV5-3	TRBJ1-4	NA	CARPETRLGPPEKLFF
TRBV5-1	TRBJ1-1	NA	CASSPGTGPRDTEAFF
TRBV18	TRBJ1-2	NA	CASSPGDGNGYTF
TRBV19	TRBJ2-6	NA	CASNRDSGANVLTF